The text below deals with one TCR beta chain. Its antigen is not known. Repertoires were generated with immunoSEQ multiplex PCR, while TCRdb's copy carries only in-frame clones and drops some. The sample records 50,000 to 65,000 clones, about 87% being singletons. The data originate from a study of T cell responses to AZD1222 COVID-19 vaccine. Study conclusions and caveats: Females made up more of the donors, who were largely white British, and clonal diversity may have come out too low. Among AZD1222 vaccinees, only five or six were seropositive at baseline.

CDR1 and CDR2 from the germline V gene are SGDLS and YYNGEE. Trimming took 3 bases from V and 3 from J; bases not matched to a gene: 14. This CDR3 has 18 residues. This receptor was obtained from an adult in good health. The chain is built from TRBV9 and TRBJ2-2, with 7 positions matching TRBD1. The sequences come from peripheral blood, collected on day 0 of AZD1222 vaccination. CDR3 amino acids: CASSGLGVGRGYTGELFF. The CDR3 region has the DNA TGTGCCAGCAGCGGCCTCGGTGTGGGCAGGGGGTACACCGGGGAGCTGTTTTTT.